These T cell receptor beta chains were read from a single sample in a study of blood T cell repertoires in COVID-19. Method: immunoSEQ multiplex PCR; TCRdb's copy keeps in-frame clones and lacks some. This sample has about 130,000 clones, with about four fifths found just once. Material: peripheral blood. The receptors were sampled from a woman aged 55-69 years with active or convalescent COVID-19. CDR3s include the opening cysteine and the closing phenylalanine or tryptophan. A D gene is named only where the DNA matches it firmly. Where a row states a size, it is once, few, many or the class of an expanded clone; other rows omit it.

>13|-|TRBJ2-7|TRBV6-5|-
CASSLRTAYEQYF
TGTGCCAGCAGTCTACGGACAGCTTACGAGCAGTACTTC
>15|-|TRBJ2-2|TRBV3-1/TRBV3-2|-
CASSQGGYGTGELFF
TGTGCCAGCAGCCAAGGAGGGTACGGCACCGGGGAGCTGTTTTTT
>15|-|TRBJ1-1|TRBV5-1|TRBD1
CASSLAGGEGTEAFF
TGCGCCAGCAGCTTAGCAGGGGGCGAGGGCACTGAAGCTTTCTTT
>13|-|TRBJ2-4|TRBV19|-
CASSGGKKNIQYF
TGTGCCAGTAGTGGAGGGAAGAAAAACATTCAGTACTTC
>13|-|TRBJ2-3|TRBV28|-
CASSPRVTDTQYF
TGTGCCAGCAGTCCCAGGGTCACAGATACGCAGTATTTT
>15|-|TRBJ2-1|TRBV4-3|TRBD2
CASSPLAGGFNEQFF
TGCGCCAGCAGCCCACTAGCGGGAGGCTTTAATGAGCAGTTCTTC
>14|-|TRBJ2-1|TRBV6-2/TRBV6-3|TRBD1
CASNYRGPYNEQFF
TGTGCCAGCAATTACAGGGGGCCCTACAATGAGCAGTTCTTC
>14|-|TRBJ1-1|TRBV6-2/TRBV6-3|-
CASSYKGGDTEAFF
TGTGCCAGCAGTTATAAGGGGGGGGACACTGAAGCTTTCTTT
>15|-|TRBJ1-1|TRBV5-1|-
CASSLAGRPNTEAFF
TGCGCCAGCAGCTTAGCGGGGCGGCCGAACACTGAAGCTTTCTTT
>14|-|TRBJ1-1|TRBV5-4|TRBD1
CASSWDRESTEAFF
TGTGCCAGCAGCTGGGACAGGGAGAGCACTGAAGCTTTCTTT
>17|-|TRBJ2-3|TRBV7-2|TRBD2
CASSPGTSGGRTDTQYF
TGTGCCAGCAGCCCGGGGACTAGCGGGGGCCGCACAGATACGCAGTATTTT
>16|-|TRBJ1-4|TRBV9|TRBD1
CASSASGGRANEKLFF
TGTGCCAGCAGCGCGTCAGGGGGTCGAGCTAATGAAAAACTGTTTTTT
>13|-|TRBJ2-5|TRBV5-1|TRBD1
CASSPGGPETQYF
TGCGCCAGCAGTCCAGGGGGCCCGGAGACCCAGTACTTC
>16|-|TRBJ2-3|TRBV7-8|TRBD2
CASSSPLAGGTDTQYF
TGTGCCAGCAGCTCTCCCCTAGCGGGAGGGACAGATACGCAGTATTTT
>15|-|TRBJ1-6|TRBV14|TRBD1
CASSQDRNYNSPLHF
TGTGCCAGCAGCCAGGACAGGAACTATAATTCACCCCTCCACTTT
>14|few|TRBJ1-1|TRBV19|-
CASSNHGGYTEAFF
TGTGCCAGTAGTAACCATGGCGGGTACACTGAAGCTTTCTTT
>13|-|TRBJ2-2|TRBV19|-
CASSIQGIGELFF
TGTGCCAGTAGTATACAGGGAATCGGGGAGCTGTTTTTT
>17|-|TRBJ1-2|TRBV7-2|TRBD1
CASSVNPGQLFNYGYTF
TGTGCCAGCAGCGTCAATCCGGGACAGCTTTTTAACTATGGCTACACCTTC
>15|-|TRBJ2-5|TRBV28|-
CASSLYRAGLKTQYF
TGTGCCAGCAGTTTATACAGGGCAGGTCTGAAGACCCAGTACTTC
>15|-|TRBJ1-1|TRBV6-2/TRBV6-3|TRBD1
CASSLTRGPNTEAFF
TGTGCCAGCAGTTTGACTAGGGGGCCGAACACTGAAGCTTTCTTT
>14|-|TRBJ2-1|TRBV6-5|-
CASKRGSSYNEQFF
TGTGCCAGCAAAAGGGGATCTAGCTACAATGAGCAGTTCTTC
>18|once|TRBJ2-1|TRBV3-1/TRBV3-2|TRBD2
CASSQEGGLAGTYNEQFF
TGTGCCAGCAGCCAAGAGGGGGGACTAGCGGGTACCTACAATGAGCAGTTCTTC
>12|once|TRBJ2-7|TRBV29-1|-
CSVVRGVNEQYF
TGCAGCGTTGTCAGGGGGGTGAACGAGCAGTACTTC
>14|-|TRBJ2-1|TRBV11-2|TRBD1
CASSSGQAGNEQFF
TGTGCCAGCAGCTCCGGACAGGCCGGGAATGAGCAGTTCTTC
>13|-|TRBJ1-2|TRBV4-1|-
CASSQDSGYGYTF
TGCGCCAGCAGCCAAGATAGTGGCTATGGCTACACCTTC
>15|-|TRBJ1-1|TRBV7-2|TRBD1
CASSTGRTGLIEAFF
TGTGCCAGCAGCACCGGCCGGACAGGGCTAATTGAAGCTTTCTTT
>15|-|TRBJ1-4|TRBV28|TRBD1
CASSRPGQGDEKLFF
TGTGCCAGCAGTCGCCCGGGACAGGGGGATGAAAAACTGTTTTTT
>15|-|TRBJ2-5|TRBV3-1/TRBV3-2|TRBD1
CASSPSGQGSETQYF
TGTGCCAGCAGCCCTTCGGGACAGGGGTCAGAGACCCAGTACTTC
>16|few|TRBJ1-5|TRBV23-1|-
CASSQSLGTSNQPQHF
TGCGCCAGCAGTCAATCTTTGGGGACAAGCAATCAGCCCCAGCATTTT
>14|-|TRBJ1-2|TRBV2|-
CASSEDSVSYGYTF
TGTGCCAGCAGTGAGGACAGTGTCTCCTATGGCTACACCTTC
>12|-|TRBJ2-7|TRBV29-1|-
CSFLGDSYEQYF
TGCAGCTTCCTAGGAGACAGTTACGAGCAGTACTTC
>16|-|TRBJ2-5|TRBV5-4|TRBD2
CASSPRLAGLQETQYF
TGTGCCAGCAGCCCGAGACTAGCGGGGCTCCAAGAGACCCAGTACTTC
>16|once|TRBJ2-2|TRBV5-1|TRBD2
CASSPNTGGGTGELFF
TGCGCCAGCAGCCCAAACACGGGAGGGGGCACCGGGGAGCTGTTTTTT
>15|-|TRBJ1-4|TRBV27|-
CASRLAPATNEKLFF
TGTGCCAGCAGACTAGCTCCTGCAACTAATGAAAAACTGTTTTTT
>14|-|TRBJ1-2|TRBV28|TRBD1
CASRASGTGQGYTF
TGTGCCAGCAGAGCCTCAGGGACAGGGCAAGGCTACACCTTC
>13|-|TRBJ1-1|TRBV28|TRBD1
CASSLDRGPEAFF
TGTGCCAGCAGTTTAGACAGGGGTCCTGAAGCTTTCTTT
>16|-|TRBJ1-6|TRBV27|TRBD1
CASSPNWTGGHSPLHF
TGTGCCAGCAGTCCGAACTGGACAGGTGGCCATTCACCCCTCCACTTT
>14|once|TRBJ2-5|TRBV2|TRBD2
CASSRDYRQETQYF
TGTGCCAGCAGTCGGGACTACCGACAAGAGACCCAGTACTTC
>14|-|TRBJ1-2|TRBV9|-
CASSVGIRDYGYTF
TGTGCCAGCAGCGTAGGTATCCGGGACTATGGCTACACCTTC
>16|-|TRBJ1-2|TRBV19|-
CASSPHRDMMSHGYTF
TGTGCCAGTAGTCCGCACCGGGACATGATGTCCCATGGCTACACCTTC
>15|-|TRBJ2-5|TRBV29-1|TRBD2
CSVVGTSGGQETQYF
TGCAGCGTTGTAGGGACTAGCGGGGGCCAAGAGACCCAGTACTTC
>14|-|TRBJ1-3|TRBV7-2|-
CASSPRDSGNTIYF
TGTGCCAGCAGCCCCCGGGACTCTGGAAACACCATATATTTT
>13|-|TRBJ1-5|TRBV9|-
CASSKGVDQPQHF
TGTGCCAGCAGCAAAGGGGTGGATCAGCCCCAGCATTTT
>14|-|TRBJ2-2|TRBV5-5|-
CASSSVGRSGELFF
TGTGCCAGCAGCTCCGTCGGCAGGTCCGGGGAGCTGTTTTTT
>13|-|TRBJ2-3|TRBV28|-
CASSLLNTPAQYF
TGTGCCAGCAGTTTGTTAAACACCCCAGCGCAGTATTTT
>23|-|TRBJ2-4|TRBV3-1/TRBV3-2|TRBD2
CASSQVGTSGRIRRDLAKNIQYF
TGTGCCAGCAGCCAAGTTGGGACTAGCGGGAGAATTAGGAGGGATCTAGCCAAAAACATTCAGTACTTC
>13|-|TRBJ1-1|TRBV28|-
CASSPYGFTEAFF
TGTGCCAGCAGTCCTTACGGGTTCACTGAAGCTTTCTTT
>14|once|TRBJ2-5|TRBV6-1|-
CASSEALVEETQYF
TGTGCCAGCAGTGAAGCGCTGGTAGAAGAGACCCAGTACTTC
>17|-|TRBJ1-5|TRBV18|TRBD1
CASSPFGQGASGQPQHF
TGTGCCAGCTCACCTTTCGGACAGGGGGCATCCGGTCAGCCCCAGCATTTT